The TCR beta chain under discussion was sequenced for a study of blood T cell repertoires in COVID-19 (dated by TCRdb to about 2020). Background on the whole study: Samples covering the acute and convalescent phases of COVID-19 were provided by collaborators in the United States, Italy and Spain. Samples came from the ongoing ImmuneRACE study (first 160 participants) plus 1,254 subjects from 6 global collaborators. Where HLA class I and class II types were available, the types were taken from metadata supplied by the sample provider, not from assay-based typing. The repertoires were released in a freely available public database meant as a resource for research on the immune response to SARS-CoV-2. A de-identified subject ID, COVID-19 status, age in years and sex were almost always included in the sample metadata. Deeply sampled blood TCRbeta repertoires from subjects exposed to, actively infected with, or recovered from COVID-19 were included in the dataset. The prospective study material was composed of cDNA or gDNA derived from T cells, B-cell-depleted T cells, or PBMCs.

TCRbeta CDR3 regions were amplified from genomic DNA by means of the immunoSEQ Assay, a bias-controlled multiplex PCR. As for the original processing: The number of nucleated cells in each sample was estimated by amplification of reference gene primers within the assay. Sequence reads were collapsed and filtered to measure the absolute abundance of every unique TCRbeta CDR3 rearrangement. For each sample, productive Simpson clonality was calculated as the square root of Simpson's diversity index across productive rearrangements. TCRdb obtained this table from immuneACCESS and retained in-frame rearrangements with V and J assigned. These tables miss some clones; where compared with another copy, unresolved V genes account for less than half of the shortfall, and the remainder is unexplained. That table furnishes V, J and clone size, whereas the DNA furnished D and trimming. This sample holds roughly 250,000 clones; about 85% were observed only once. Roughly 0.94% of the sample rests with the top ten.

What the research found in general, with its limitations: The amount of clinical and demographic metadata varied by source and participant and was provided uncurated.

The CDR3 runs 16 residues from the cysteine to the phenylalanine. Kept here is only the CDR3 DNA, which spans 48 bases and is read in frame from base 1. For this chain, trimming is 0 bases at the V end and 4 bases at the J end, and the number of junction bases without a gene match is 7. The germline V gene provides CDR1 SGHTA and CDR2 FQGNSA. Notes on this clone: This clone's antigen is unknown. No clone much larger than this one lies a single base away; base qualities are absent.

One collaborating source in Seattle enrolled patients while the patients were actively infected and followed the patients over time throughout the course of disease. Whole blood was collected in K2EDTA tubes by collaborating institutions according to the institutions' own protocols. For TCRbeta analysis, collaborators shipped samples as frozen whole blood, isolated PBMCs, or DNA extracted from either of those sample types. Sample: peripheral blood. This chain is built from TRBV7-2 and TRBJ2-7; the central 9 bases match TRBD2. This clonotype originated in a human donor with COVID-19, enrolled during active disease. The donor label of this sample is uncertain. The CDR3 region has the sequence CASSLASSGRTYEQYF. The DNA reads TGTGCCAGCAGCTTAGCGTCCAGCGGGAGGACTTACGAGCAGTACTTC.